The 28 T cell receptor beta chains in this list originate from one sample, sequenced in a study of breast tumors, draining lymph nodes, adjacent tissues. MiXCR, run by TCRdb on the multiplex PCR reads, gives a single entry per CDR3 protein. The sample comprises about 270,000 distinct CDR3 sequences, about 33% of which are singletons, and more than 1% rests with the top ten. Axillary draining lymph nodes of breast cancer patients supplied the node samples. Sequencing was performed on axillary lymph node tissue. These receptors originate from a female donor with breast cancer. Some clones in this sample may be carry-over from other donors' samples.

This clonotype was detected a few times. The chain joins TRBV6-2 or TRBV6-3 to TRBJ2-1; no clear D gene. This CDR3 has 16 amino acids. Germline lookup yields CDR1 MNHEY and CDR2 SVGEGT. Between the trimmed V and J ends, which lost 5 bases and 3 bases, there was a span of 17 bases. The CDR3 DNA is TGTGCCAGCAGTCCTCTGGCCCCTTCGATCTACAATGAGCAGTTCTTC. Its protein is CASSPLAPSIYNEQFF.

In the case of this clonotype: A read error may explain this, as a much larger clone is one base away. The chain links TRBV5-1 to TRBJ1-5; a possible D gene is TRBD1 (5 bases). CDR3 size: 15 residues. The germline gives CDR1 SGHRS, CDR2 YFSETQ. CDR3 bases: TGCGCCAGCAGCTCTCTCCCAGGGAGGAATCGGCCCCAGCATTTT. Protein product: CASSSLPGRNRPQHF.

The rearrangement joins TRBV7-2 to TRBJ1-6, with TRBD1 as a possible D gene (6 bases). V dropped 2 bases and J dropped 14 bases, with 19 bases sitting between them. Germline CDR1 and CDR2: SGHTA and FQGNSA. The length of the CDR3 is 15 residues. CDR3 bases: TGTGCCAGCAGCTTAAGGGGGACTAGCGGGAGGGCCCTCCACTTT. It codes for CASSLRGTSGRALHF.

The table lists this clonotype with a few counts. This sequence joins TRBV20-1 and TRBJ2-7; perhaps TRBD2 as D (6 bases). Per germline, CDR1 DFQATT and CDR2 SNEGSKA (reference sequence). CDR3 length equals 14 residues. V shed 7 bases and J shed 6 bases, with 22 bases lying between them. CDR3 coding DNA: TGCAGTGTCGGGGGACGGACGACCCCCTCCGAGCAGTACTTC. Amino acid sequence: CSVGGRTTPSEQYF.

Notes on this clonotype: One end of the junction fails to match germline, which may point to a read error. The chain is built from TRBV2 and TRBJ1-5; unclear D gene. This CDR3 region has 14 residues. CDR1 SNHLY and CDR2 FYNNEI come from the germline V gene. CDR3 protein: CASSETEDYQPQHF. CDR3 nucleotide sequence: TGTGCTAGCAGTGAAACAGAAGACTATCAGCCCCAGCATTTT.

This clonotype was seen repeatedly, ten times or more. The chain carries TRBV7-9 and TRBJ1-2; 8 bases match TRBD1. Germline CDR1 and CDR2: SEHNR and FQNEAQ (reference sequence). V lost 4 bases to trimming and J lost 7 bases; unmatched junction nucleotides: 8. The CDR3 consists of 14 residues. The CDR3 loop is CASSSQGAFSGYTF. The DNA for the CDR3 is TGTGCCAGCAGCTCCCAGGGGGCGTTCTCTGGCTACACCTTC.

This clonotype was observed at least ten times. V and J are TRBV11-3 and TRBJ2-7, with 7 positions matching TRBD2. The CDR3 runs to 17 residues. Trimming cost V 0 bases and J 4 bases; bases outside gene matches: 12. CDR1 is SGHNT and CDR2 is YENEEA in the germline V gene. CDR3 loop: CASSLDVASGEYYEQYF. CDR3 coding DNA: TGTGCCAGCAGCTTAGATGTTGCGAGCGGGGAATATTACGAGCAGTACTTC. The full variable domain, its missing parts supplied by reference TRBV11-3 and TRBJ2-7, is EAGVVQSPRYKIIEKKQPVAFWCNPISGHNTLYWYLQNLGQGPELLIRYENEEAVDDSQLPKDRFSAERLKGVDSTLKIQPAELGDSAVYLCASSLDVASGEYYEQYFGPGTRLTVT.

This clonotype was observed many times. The rearrangement uses TRBV11-2 and TRBJ2-7, with D unresolved. Trimming took 6 bases from V and 0 from J, leaving 6 bases between them. Germline-derived CDR1 and CDR2 are SGHAT and FQNNGV. This CDR3 has 12 amino acids. In DNA form, the CDR3 reads TGTGCCAGCAGTCTGGGCTCCTACGAGCAGTACTTC. Residues: CASSLGSYEQYF.

In this sample, this clonotype turned up many times. The rearrangement joins TRBV29-1 to TRBJ2-6; TRBD1 aligns across 7 bases. The length of the CDR3 is 15 residues. V shed 6 bases, J shed 4 bases, and the junction held 9 bases outside the gene matches. CDR1 is SQVTM, CDR2 ANQGSEA, per germline. CDR3 sequence reads: CSVRQGPGGANVLTF. CDR3 coding DNA: TGCAGCGTACGACAGGGACCGGGAGGGGCCAACGTCCTGACTTTC.

Details on this clonotype: Since no conserved phenylalanine or tryptophan closes the CDR3, a read error is the likely cause. The rearrangement uses TRBV20-1 and TRBJ2-3, with D possibly being TRBD2 (5 bases). The CDR3 has 15 residues. Germline CDR1 reads DFQATT; CDR2 reads SNEGSKA (reference sequence). The CDR3 sequence: CSALGLYRHTDTQYS. The CDR3, as DNA: TGCAGCGCCCTAGGACTCTACCGTCACACAGATACGCAGTATTCT.

This clonotype was recorded at least ten times. The rearrangement uses TRBV11-2 and TRBJ2-7; D is undetermined. V lost 1 base, J lost 4 bases, and 8 bases lay in between. The CDR3 is made up of 13 amino acids. Germline V CDR1 and CDR2: SGHAT, FQNNGV. CDR3 coding DNA: TGTGCCAGCAGCTTAGCGGTCTCGTACGAGCAGTACTTC. Its protein is CASSLAVSYEQYF.

V gene TRBV28 combines with J gene TRBJ1-5; 7 nucleotides line up with TRBD1. The trim removed 7 bases at V and 5 bases at J, leaving 8 bases unmatched. CDR3 size: 14 residues. The germline CDR1 and CDR2 sequences are MDHEN and SYDVKM. CDR3 region: CASIRQGYYQPQHF. The DNA for the CDR3 is TGTGCCAGCATCCGACAGGGTTATTATCAGCCCCAGCATTTT.

This chain connects TRBV28 to TRBJ2-7, with a tentative D call TRBD1 (6 bases). The germline CDR1 and CDR2 sequences are MDHEN and SYDVKM. V was cut by 6 bases and J by 5 bases, with 23 bases left in between. The CDR3 is 16 amino acids. DNA for the CDR3: TGTGCCAGCAGCAAAGGGGGTTGGGACCAGGGCGACGAGCAGTACTTC. Its protein is CASSKGGWDQGDEQYF.

Details on this clonotype: The conserved phenylalanine or tryptophan normally closing the CDR3 is absent here, so this likely arose from a read error. The chain recombines TRBV6-6 with TRBJ2-6; D is uncertain. The germline V and J ends were trimmed by 5 bases and 3 bases, with 11 bases remaining between them. Germline V gene lookup returns CDR1 MNHNY and CDR2 SVGAGI (reference sequence). The CDR3 sequence is 15 residues long. The chain's CDR3 is CASSHDGRGANVLTL. The CDR3, as DNA: TGTGCCAGCAGTCACGATGGCCGTGGGGCCAACGTCCTGACTCTC.

This clonotype was found many times. The chain joins TRBV12-3 or TRBV12-4 to TRBJ1-6; D unclear. The CDR3 extends over 12 amino acids. V was shortened by 7 bases and J by 8 bases, with 9 bases between the two germline ends. CDR3: CASKAGYSPLHF. CDR3 DNA: TGTGCCAGCAAAGCCGGATATTCACCCCTCCACTTT.

This clonotype showed up many times. The genes are TRBV15 and TRBJ2-7; 7 bases match TRBD2. The V gene end was trimmed by 8 bases and the J gene end by 2 bases; junction bases not matched to a gene: 9. CDR1 and CDR2 from the germline V gene are LNHNV and YYDKDF (reference sequence). CDR3 length: 14 residues. This chain's CDR3 is CATARVGGPYEQYF. DNA of the CDR3: TGTGCCACCGCGCGCGTGGGAGGGCCCTACGAGCAGTACTTC.

Turning to this clonotype: The final CDR3 position lacks the conserved phenylalanine or tryptophan, pointing to a likely read error. The DNA is left out, because the CDR3 cannot be placed on it with certainty; the CDR3 is given as TCRdb lists it. The chain links TRBV4-1 to TRBJ1-4; the table's TRBD1 call for D was not verified on the DNA. Germline-derived CDR1 and CDR2 are MGHRA and YSYEKL. A total of 11 residues make up the CDR3, ends included. The chain's CDR3 is CASSVRGGSNY.

This chain links TRBV18 with TRBJ2-3; 8 bases fit TRBD2. The CDR3 consists of 15 residues. J lost 5 bases, V lost 4 bases, and 8 bases had no gene match. The V gene's germline CDR1 is KGHSH and CDR2 LQKENI. The CDR3: CASSRLAGKVDTQYF. The CDR3 DNA reads TGTGCCAGCTCACGGCTAGCGGGCAAGGTAGATACGCAGTATTTT.

This clonotype was counted ten times or more. The V gene is TRBV9, the J gene TRBJ2-1; TRBD2 is a possible D gene (5 bases). Germline assignment: CDR1 SGDLS and CDR2 YYNGEE. This CDR3 is 15 amino acids long. V was pared by 2 bases and J by 6 bases, with 15 bases between. The CDR3 DNA reads TGTGCCAGCAGCGTCCCCGGGGATCCCCCCAATGAGCAGTTCTTC. Translated, it gives CASSVPGDPPNEQFF.

The gene calls are TRBV7-3 and TRBJ1-5, with 10 bases lining up with TRBD1. J gave up 6 bases and V 6 bases, and 14 bases lay outside the gene matches. The V gene's germline CDR1 is SGHTA and CDR2 FQGTGA. This CDR3 comprises 17 residues. The CDR3 loop reads CASRESGTGDGGQPQHF. The CDR3 bases are TGTGCCAGCAGAGAATCCGGGACAGGGGACGGAGGTCAGCCCCAGCATTTT.

This clonotype was found many times. V usage is TRBV11-2 and J usage is TRBJ2-5; D is unresolved. Trimming left V 5 bases short and J 6 bases short, with 13 bases between. The CDR3 length is 13 residues. The germline gives CDR1 SGHAT, CDR2 FQNNGV. This CDR3 is CASSPGLGKTQYF. The CDR3 DNA is TGTGCCAGCAGCCCCGGGCTGGGTAAGACCCAGTACTTC.

The chain employs TRBV2 and TRBJ2-7, with D maybe TRBD2 (5 bases). Trimming left V 7 bases short and J 0 bases short, with 10 bases between. The CDR3 length is 13 residues. Germline CDR1 SNHLY, CDR2 FYNNEI. The CDR3 coding sequence is TGTGCCAGCACGCTAGGGAGCTCCTACGAGCAGTACTTC. This codes for CASTLGSSYEQYF.

Ten or more counts support this clonotype. The chain has TRBV29-1 and TRBJ2-7; tentative D call: TRBD1 (6 bases). The CDR3 sequence is 15 residues long. Germline V gene lookup returns CDR1 SQVTM and CDR2 ANQGSEA. Trimming stripped 4 bases from V and 6 bases from J, with 22 bases between. CDR3 sequence: CSVGVSGRKGGEQYF. CDR3 nucleotide sequence: TGCAGCGTTGGGGTCTCGGGACGGAAAGGGGGCGAGCAGTACTTC.

This clonotype has more than one count but fewer than ten. The V call is TRBV6-5, the J call TRBJ2-3; possibly TRBD1 for D (6 bases). Germline V gene lookup returns CDR1 MNHEY and CDR2 SVGAGI. V lost 2 bases and J 4 bases, leaving 10 bases between the germline ends. The CDR3 sequence is 14 residues long. CDR3 coding DNA: TGTGCCAGCAGTTACACAGGGTTTCCAGATACGCAGTATTTT. It encodes CASSYTGFPDTQYF.

This clonotype was recorded at least ten times. The CDR3 protein is CASSLTDRANEQFF. The CDR3 DNA follows: TGCGCCAGCAGCTTGACGGACAGGGCTAATGAGCAGTTCTTC. The chain joins TRBV5-1 to TRBJ2-1; 8 bases are shared with TRBD1. The CDR3 spans 14 residues. The junction had 4 bases not matched to a gene; V was cut back by 1 base and J by 7 bases. Per germline, CDR1 SGHRS and CDR2 YFSETQ.

Note on this clonotype: The junction departs from the called germline gene at one end, perhaps through a read error. This chain links TRBV14 with TRBJ1-6; no firm D call. Germline-derived CDR1 and CDR2 are SGHDN and FVKESK. This CDR3 spans 15 amino acids. The chain's CDR3 is CASSLLGSIGSPPHF. The CDR3 DNA is TGTGCCAGCAGCCTGTTGGGTTCAATAGGTTCACCCCCCCACTTT.

This clonotype was detected many times. The CDR3, as DNA: TGTGCCAGCAGCGTAGCTTTGGGGGGAGCCACAGATACGCAGTATTTT. Its translation: CASSVALGGATDTQYF. This chain connects TRBV9 to TRBJ2-3, with a weak D call TRBD2 (6 bases). The CDR3 runs to 16 residues. Germline V gene lookup returns CDR1 SGDLS and CDR2 YYNGEE. Between the trimmed V and J ends, which lost 0 bases and 2 bases, there was a span of 13 bases.

This clonotype was seen ten or more times. V and J are TRBV10-3 and TRBJ2-1; TRBD2 agrees at 8 bases. This CDR3 spans 12 amino acids. J gave up 8 bases and V 6 bases, and 3 bases lay outside the gene matches. Germline CDR1 reads ENHRY; CDR2 reads SYGVKD. Here the CDR3 DNA reads TGTGCCATCAGCGCACTAGCGGATGAGCAGTTCTTC. Translation: CAISALADEQFF.